The 19 T cell receptor beta chains listed next were all sequenced from one sample in a study of blood T cell repertoires in COVID-19. Clones were sequenced by immunoSEQ multiplex PCR, and TCRdb holds only the in-frame ones, with some missing. The table records some 530,000 clones, approximately 86% of them present only once. Specimen: PBMCs or T cells enriched from blood (not recorded which). These receptors were collected from a woman aged 55-69 years who had recovered from COVID-19.

CDR3 amino acids: CASSQGSSYMGTQYF. CDR3 in DNA: TGTGCCAGCAGCCAAGGATCTAGTTATATGGGGACCCAGTACTTC. The rearrangement joins TRBV4-2 to TRBJ2-5; D gene uncertain. Germline loops: CDR1 LGHNA, CDR2 YNFKEQ. The CDR3 spans 15 residues. V was trimmed by 1 base and J by 7 bases, leaving 16 bases between them.

This clone was counted once. CDR3 in DNA: TGTGCCAGCGGGACAGGGAGGCTCGGAGCTTTCTTT. It is translated as CASGTGRLGAFF. The chain employs TRBV27 and TRBJ1-1, with 9 positions matching TRBD1. The CDR3 has 12 residues. V shed 8 bases, J shed 10 bases, and the junction held 8 bases outside the gene matches. Germline V CDR1 and CDR2: MNHEY, SMNVEV (reference sequence).

The J gene is TRBJ2-4, the V gene TRBV5-8, with a possible D match to TRBD1 (6 bases). Germline CDR1 reads SGHTS; CDR2 reads YDEGEE. This CDR3 has 13 amino acids. V was cut by 4 bases and J by 7 bases, with 12 bases left in between. CDR3 sequence (DNA): TGTGCCAGCAGCGTGGTCAGGGGTAACATTCAGTACTTC. This encodes CASSVVRGNIQYF.

The table lists this clone with a count of one. The chain has TRBV10-3 and TRBJ1-1; D is unclear. The CDR3 totals 13 residues. The V end was cut by 3 bases, the J end by 8 bases, with 13 bases between. In germline, CDR1 is ENHRY, CDR2 SYGVKD. The CDR3 here is CAISESFGSEAFF. The CDR3 nucleotides are TGTGCCATCAGTGAAAGTTTCGGGTCGGAAGCTTTCTTT.

The V gene is TRBV5-1, the J gene TRBJ1-1; 7 bases are shared with TRBD1. Trimming cost V 4 bases and J 1 base; bases outside gene matches: 4. The CDR3 extends over 14 amino acids. Germline loops: CDR1 SGHRS, CDR2 YFSETQ. The CDR3 sequence is CASSRTGTNTEAFF. DNA of the CDR3: TGCGCCAGCAGCAGGACAGGTACGAACACTGAAGCTTTCTTT.

The genes are TRBV15 and TRBJ1-5, with a tentative D call TRBD1 (6 bases). V was shortened by 5 bases and J by 0 bases, with 11 bases between the two germline ends. The CDR3 is 15 residues long. Germline V gene lookup returns CDR1 LNHNV and CDR2 YYDKDF (reference sequence). The CDR3 coding sequence is TGTGCCACCAGCTCACGACAGGCTAGCAATCAGCCCCAGCATTTT. Translated: CATSSRQASNQPQHF.

The chain is built from TRBV19 and TRBJ2-2; D possibly corresponds to TRBD1 (6 bases). Looked up from germline, CDR1 is LNHDA and CDR2 is SQIVND (reference sequence). The CDR3 spans 15 residues. V was cut by 3 bases and J by 1 base, with 9 bases left in between. CDR3 residues: CASSMVTGNTGELFF. The CDR3 coding sequence is TGTGCCAGTAGTATGGTGACAGGGAACACCGGGGAGCTGTTTTTT.

The chain recombines TRBV12-3 or TRBV12-4 with TRBJ1-2; TRBD1 aligns across 8 bases. The CDR3 has 13 amino acids. After removal of 4 bases from V and 6 bases from J, the junction contained 4 bases not matched to a gene. The DNA for the CDR3 is TGTGCCAGCAGTTATCAGGGGGCGAATGGCTACACCTTC. This sequence encodes CASSYQGANGYTF.

The rearrangement joins TRBV7-9 to TRBJ2-2; tentative D call: TRBD2 (5 bases). The germline CDR1 and CDR2 sequences are SEHNR and FQNEAQ (reference sequence). The CDR3 covers 14 residues. V was pared by 5 bases and J by 4 bases, with 11 bases between. The CDR3 here is CASSTSGSTGELFF. DNA of the CDR3: TGTGCCAGCAGCACAAGTGGGAGCACCGGGGAGCTGTTTTTT.

The chain combines TRBV10-3 with TRBJ2-1; 13 nucleotides match TRBD2. This CDR3 comprises 16 residues. Per the germline V gene, CDR1 is ENHRY and CDR2 is SYGVKD. Germline trimming cut 3 bases from V and 2 bases from J; bases unmatched to any gene: 1. CDR3 sequence reads: CAISEGTSGAYNEQFF. In DNA form, the CDR3 reads TGTGCCATCAGTGAAGGGACTAGCGGGGCCTACAATGAGCAGTTCTTC.

This clone was counted once. This chain uses TRBV15 with TRBJ2-2; D uncertain. The CDR3 is 15 residues long. CDR1 and CDR2 from the germline V gene are LNHNV and YYDKDF (reference sequence). Trimming removed 5 bases from V and 2 bases from J, with 12 bases in between. CDR3 residues: CATSSQRLNTGELFF. In nucleotides, the CDR3 is TGTGCCACCAGCTCCCAACGGTTAAACACCGGGGAGCTGTTTTTT.

The gene calls are TRBV5-6 and TRBJ2-1; tentative D call: TRBD1 (6 bases). Trimming removed 2 bases from V and 4 bases from J, with 13 bases in between. The CDR3 has 15 residues. The V gene's germline CDR1 is SGHDT and CDR2 YYEEEE. The CDR3 DNA reads as TGTGCCAGCAGCTTAGTGGGACAAACTTACAATGAGCAGTTCTTC. This translates into CASSLVGQTYNEQFF.

The chain employs TRBV18 and TRBJ2-7; D might be TRBD1 (5 bases). Deletions cut 3 bases from V and 0 bases from J, with 6 bases between. There are 13 residues in the CDR3. Per germline, CDR1 KGHSH and CDR2 LQKENI. The CDR3 reads CASSPGPSYEQYV. Written as DNA, the CDR3 is TGTGCCAGCTCACCGGGGCCCTCCTACGAGCAGTACGTC.

This chain joins TRBV4-1 and TRBJ1-2; D unclear. The V gene lost 0 bases and the J gene lost 2 bases, with 13 bases spanning the gap. The CDR3 is 16 amino acids. From germline, CDR1 is MGHRA and CDR2 YSYEKL. CDR3 coding DNA: TGCGCCAGCAGCCAAGATCAGGTGGGAGGGAACTATGGCTACACCTTC. It encodes CASSQDQVGGNYGYTF.

V gene TRBV24-1 combines with J gene TRBJ2-1; TRBD2 agrees at 8 bases. The germline V gene has CDR1 KGHDR and CDR2 SFDVKD. The CDR3 runs to 18 residues. Germline trimming cut 4 bases from V and 4 bases from J; bases unmatched to any gene: 14. CDR3: CATSDPAGGALSYNEQFF. CDR3 nucleotide sequence: TGTGCCACCAGTGACCCAGCCGGGGGGGCCCTTTCTTACAATGAGCAGTTCTTC.

Comment on this clone: Other DNA sequences from this sample encode an identical CDR3 as well. V and J are TRBV30 and TRBJ1-5; the match to TRBD1 covers 7 bases. The J segment lost 4 bases and the V segment lost 0 bases, leaving 0 bases of the junction unmatched. CDR1 GTSNPN and CDR2 SVGIG come from the germline V gene (reference sequence). The CDR3 covers 13 residues. CDR3 in DNA: TGTGCCTGGAGTGTGACAGGGAATCAGCCCCAGCATTTT. It yields the protein CAWSVTGNQPQHF.

The chain has TRBV6-5 and TRBJ1-2, with D hard to call. The CDR3 length is 14 residues. V lost 2 bases and J lost 4, with 11 bases in between. Germline V gene sequence: CDR1 MNHEY, CDR2 SVGAGI. Written as DNA, the CDR3 is TGTGCCAGCAGTTACATAGATGGAGGCTATGGCTACACCTTC. Translated, it gives CASSYIDGGYGYTF.

The chain carries TRBV18 and TRBJ2-3; tentatively, D is TRBD1 (6 bases). V lost 0 bases, J lost 4 bases, and 11 bases lay in between. This CDR3 has 15 amino acids. Looked up from germline, CDR1 is KGHSH and CDR2 is LQKENI. The CDR3 DNA follows: TGTGCCAGCTCACCACCCTTACAGGGTTCAGATACGCAGTATTTT. This gives the protein CASSPPLQGSDTQYF.

This clone was found once. V and J are TRBV5-1 and TRBJ2-2; 11 positions match TRBD1. Germline values: CDR1 SGHRS, CDR2 YFSETQ. Losses at the gene ends were 4 bases for V and 3 bases for J; bases not matched to a gene: 5. The CDR3 is made up of 16 amino acids. CDR3 sequence reads: CASSPPGQGDTGELFF. The CDR3 nucleotides are TGCGCCAGCAGCCCCCCGGGACAGGGGGACACCGGGGAGCTGTTTTTT.